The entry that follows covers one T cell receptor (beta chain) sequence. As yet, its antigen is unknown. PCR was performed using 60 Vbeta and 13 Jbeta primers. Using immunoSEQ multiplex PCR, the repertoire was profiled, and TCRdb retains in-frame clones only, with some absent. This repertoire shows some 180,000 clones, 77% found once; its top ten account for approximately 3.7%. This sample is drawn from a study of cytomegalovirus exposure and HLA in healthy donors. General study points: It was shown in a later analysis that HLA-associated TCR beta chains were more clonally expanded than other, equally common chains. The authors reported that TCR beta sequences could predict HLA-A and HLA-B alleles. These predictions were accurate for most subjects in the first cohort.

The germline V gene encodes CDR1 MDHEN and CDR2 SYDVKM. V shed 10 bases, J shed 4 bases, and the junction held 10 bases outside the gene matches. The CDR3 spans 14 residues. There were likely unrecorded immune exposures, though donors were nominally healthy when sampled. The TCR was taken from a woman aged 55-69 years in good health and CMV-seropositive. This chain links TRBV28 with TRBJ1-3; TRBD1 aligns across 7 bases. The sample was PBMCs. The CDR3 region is CAILPTGQGNTIYF. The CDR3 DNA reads TGTGCCATCCTACCGACGGGACAGGGAAACACCATATATTTT.